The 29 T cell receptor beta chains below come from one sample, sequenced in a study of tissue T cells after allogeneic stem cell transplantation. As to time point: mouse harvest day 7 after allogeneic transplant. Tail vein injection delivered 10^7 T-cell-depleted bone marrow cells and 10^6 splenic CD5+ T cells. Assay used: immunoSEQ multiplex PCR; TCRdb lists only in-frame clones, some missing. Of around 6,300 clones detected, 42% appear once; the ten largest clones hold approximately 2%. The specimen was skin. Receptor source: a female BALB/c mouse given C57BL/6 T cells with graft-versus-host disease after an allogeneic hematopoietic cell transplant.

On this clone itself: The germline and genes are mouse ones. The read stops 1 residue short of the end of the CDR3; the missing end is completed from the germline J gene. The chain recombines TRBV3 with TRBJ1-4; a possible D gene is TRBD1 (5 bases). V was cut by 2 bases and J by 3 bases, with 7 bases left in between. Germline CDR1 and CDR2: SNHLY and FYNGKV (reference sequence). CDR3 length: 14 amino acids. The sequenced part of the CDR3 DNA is TGTGCCAGCAGCTTACCGGGGGCCAACGAAAGATTATTT. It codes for CASSLPGANERLF. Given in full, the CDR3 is CASSLPGANERLFF.

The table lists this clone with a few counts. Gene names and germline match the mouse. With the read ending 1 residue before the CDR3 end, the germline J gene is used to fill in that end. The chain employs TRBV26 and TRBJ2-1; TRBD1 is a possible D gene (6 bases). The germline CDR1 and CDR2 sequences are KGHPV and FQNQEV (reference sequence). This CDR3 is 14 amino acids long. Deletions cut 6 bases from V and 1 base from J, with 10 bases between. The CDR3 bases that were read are TGTGCCAGCAGCCAACAGGGAAACTATGCTGAGCAGTTC. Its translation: CASSQQGNYAEQF. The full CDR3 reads CASSQQGNYAEQFF.

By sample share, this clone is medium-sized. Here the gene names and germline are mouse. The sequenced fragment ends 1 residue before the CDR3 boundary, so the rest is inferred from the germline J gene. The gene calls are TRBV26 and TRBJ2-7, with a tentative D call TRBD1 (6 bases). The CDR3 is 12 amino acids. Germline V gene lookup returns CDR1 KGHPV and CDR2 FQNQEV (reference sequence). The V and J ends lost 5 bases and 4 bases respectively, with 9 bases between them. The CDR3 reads CASSTGTYEQYF. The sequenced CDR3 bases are TGTGCCAGCAGTACCGGGACATATGAACAGTAC.

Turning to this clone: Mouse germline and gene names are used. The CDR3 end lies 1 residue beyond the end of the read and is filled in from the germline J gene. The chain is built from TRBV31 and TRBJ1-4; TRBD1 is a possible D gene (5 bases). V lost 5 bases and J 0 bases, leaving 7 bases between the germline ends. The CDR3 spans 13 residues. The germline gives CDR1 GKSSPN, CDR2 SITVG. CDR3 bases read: TGTGCCTGGGGGGCCATTTCCAACGAAAGATTATTT. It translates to CAWGAISNERLF. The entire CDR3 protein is CAWGAISNERLFF.

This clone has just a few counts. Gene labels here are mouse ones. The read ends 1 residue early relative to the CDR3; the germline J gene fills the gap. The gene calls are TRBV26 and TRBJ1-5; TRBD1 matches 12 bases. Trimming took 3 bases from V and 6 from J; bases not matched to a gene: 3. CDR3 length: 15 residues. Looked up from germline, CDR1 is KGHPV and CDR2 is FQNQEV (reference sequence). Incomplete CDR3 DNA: TGTGCCAGCAGTCTCGGGACAGGGGGCGGCCAGGCTCCGCTT. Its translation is CASSLGTGGGQAPL. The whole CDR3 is CASSLGTGGGQAPLF.

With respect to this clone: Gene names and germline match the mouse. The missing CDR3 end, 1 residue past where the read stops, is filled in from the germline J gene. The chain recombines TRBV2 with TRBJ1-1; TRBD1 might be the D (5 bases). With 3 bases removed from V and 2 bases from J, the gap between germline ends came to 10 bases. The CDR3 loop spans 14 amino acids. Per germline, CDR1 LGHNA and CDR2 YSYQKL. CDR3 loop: CASSHPRDNTEVFF. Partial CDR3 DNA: TGTGCCAGCAGCCACCCCAGGGACAACACAGAAGTCTTC.

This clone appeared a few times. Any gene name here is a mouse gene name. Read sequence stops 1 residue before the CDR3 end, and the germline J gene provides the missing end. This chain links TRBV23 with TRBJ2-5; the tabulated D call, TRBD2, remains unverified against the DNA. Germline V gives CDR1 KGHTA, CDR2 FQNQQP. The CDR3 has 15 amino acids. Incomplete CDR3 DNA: TGCTCCAGCAGTCTCGACTGGGGGGGCGCGGACACCCAGTAC. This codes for CSSSLDWGGADTQY. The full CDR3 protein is CSSSLDWGGADTQYF.

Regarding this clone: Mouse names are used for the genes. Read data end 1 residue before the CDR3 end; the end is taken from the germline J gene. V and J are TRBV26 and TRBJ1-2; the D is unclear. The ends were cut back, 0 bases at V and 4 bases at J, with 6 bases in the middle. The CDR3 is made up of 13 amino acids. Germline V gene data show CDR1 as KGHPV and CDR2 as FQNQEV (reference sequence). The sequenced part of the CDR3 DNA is TGTGCCAGCAGTCTGTCAAGGAGCTCCGACTACACC. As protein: CASSLSRSSDYT. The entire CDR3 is CASSLSRSSDYTF.

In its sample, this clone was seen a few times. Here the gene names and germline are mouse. Partial CDR3 DNA: TGTGCCAGCAGTCGAAATAGTGCAGAAACGCTGTAT. This encodes CASSRNSAETLY. The entire CDR3 sequence reads CASSRNSAETLYF. This rearrangement joins TRBV26 to TRBJ2-3; D is undetermined. The CDR3 end falls 1 residue outside the read, so it is completed with the germline J gene. CDR3 size: 13 residues. Germline V gene lookup returns CDR1 KGHPV and CDR2 FQNQEV (reference sequence). V was cut by 4 bases and J by 0 bases, with 5 bases left in between. Full variable domain (remainder filled in from reference TRBV26 and TRBJ2-3): NSKVIQTPRYLVKGQGQKAKMRCIPEKGHPVVFWYQQNKNNEFKFLINFQNQEVLQQIDMTEKRFSAECPSNSPCSLEIQSSEAGDSALYLCASSRNSAETLYFGSGTRLTVL.

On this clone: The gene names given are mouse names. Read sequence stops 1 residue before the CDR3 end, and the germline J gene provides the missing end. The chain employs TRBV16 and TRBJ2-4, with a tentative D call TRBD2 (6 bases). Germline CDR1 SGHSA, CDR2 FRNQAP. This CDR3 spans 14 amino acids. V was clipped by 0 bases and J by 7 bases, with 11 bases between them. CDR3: CASSLDAGGDTLYF. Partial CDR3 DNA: TGTGCAAGCAGCTTAGATGCGGGGGGAGACACCTTGTAC.

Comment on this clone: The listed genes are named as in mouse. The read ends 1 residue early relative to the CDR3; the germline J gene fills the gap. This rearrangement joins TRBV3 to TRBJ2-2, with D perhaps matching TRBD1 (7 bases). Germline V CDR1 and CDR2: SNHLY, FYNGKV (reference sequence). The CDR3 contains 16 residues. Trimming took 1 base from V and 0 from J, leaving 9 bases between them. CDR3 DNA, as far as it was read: TGTGCCAGCAGCTTAGTAGGGGGCTCAAACACCGGGCAGCTCTAC. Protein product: CASSLVGGSNTGQLY. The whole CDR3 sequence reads CASSLVGGSNTGQLYF.

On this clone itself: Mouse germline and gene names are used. This CDR3 is CASSLSREVFF. CDR3 DNA (partial): TGTGCCAGCAGCTTAAGCCGAGAAGTCTTC. V gene TRBV3 combines with J gene TRBJ1-1; D is unresolved. The CDR3 extends 1 residue past the end of the read, so its final part is completed from the germline J gene. CDR3 length: 11 amino acids. The V gene lost 2 bases and the J gene lost 7 bases, with 5 bases spanning the gap. Germline V gives CDR1 SNHLY, CDR2 FYNGKV (reference sequence).

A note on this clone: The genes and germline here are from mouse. CDR3 protein: CSSSQGQTNTEVFF. The DNA read from the CDR3 is TGCTCCAGCAGTCAAGGGCAAACAAACACAGAAGTCTTC. This sequence joins TRBV23 and TRBJ1-1. The read ends 1 residue early relative to the CDR3; the germline J gene fills the gap. CDR3 size: 14 residues. Germline assignment: CDR1 KGHTA and CDR2 FQNQQP.

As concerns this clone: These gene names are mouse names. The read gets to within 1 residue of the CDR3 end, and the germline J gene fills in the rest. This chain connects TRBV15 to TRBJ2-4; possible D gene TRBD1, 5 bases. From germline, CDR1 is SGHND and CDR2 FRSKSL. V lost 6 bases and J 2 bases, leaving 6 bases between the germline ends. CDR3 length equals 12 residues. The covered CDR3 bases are TGTGCCAGCAGGGACAATCAAAACACCTTGTAC. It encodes CASRDNQNTLY. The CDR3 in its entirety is CASRDNQNTLYF. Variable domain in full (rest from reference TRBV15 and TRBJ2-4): DAGVTQTPRHEVAEKGQTIILKCEPVSGHNDLFWYRQTKIQGLELLSYFRSKSLMEDGGAFKDRFKAEMLNSSFSTLKIQPTEPKDSAVYLCASRDNQNTLYFGAGTRLSVL.

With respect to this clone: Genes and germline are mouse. CDR3 residues: CSSSQSGQGSAETLYF. The part of the CDR3 DNA that was read is TGCTCCAGCAGTCAATCGGGGCAGGGGAGTGCAGAAACGCTGTAT. V and J are TRBV23 and TRBJ2-3; no check of the table's D call, TRBD1, against the DNA was made. Sequencing ends 1 residue short of the CDR3 end; the germline J gene provides the rest. The CDR3 consists of 16 residues. Looked up from germline, CDR1 is KGHTA and CDR2 is FQNQQP.

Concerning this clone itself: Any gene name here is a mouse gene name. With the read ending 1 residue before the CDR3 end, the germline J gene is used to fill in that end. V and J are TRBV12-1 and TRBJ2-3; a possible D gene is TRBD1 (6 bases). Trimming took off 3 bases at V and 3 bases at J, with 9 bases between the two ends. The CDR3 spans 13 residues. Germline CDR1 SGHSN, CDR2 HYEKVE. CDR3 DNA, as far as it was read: TGTGCCAGCTCTTTCGGGACAGCAGAAACGCTGTAT. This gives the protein CASSFGTAETLY. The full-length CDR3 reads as CASSFGTAETLYF.

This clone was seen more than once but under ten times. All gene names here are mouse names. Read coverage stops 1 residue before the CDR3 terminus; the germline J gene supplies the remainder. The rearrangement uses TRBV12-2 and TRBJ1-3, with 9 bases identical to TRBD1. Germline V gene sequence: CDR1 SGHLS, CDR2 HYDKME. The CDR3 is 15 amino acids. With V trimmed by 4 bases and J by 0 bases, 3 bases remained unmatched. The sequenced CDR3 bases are TGTGCCAGCTCACGACAGGGGGATTCTGGAAATACGCTCTAT. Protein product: CASSRQGDSGNTLY. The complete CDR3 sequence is CASSRQGDSGNTLYF. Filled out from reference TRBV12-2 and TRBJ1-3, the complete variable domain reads NSGVVQSPRYIIKGKGERSILKCIPISGHLSVAWYQQTQGQELKFFIQHYDKMERDKGNLPSRFSVQQFDDYHSEMNMSALELEDSAVYFCASSRQGDSGNTLYFGEGSRLIVV.

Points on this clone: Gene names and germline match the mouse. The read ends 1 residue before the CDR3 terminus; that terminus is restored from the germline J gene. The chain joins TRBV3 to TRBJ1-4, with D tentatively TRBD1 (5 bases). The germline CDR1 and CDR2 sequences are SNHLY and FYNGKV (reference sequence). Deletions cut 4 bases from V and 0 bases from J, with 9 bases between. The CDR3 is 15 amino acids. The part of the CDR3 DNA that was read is TGTGCCAGCAGCTCCAGACAGATTTCCAACGAAAGATTATTT. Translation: CASSSRQISNERLF. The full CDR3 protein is CASSSRQISNERLFF.

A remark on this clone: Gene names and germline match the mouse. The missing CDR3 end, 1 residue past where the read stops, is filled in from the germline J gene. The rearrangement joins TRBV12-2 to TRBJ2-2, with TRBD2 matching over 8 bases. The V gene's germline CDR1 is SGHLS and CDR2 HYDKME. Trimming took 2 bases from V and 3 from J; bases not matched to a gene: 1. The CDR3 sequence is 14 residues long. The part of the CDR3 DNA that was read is TGTGCCAGCTCTCCGACTGGGGACACCGGGCAGCTCTAC. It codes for CASSPTGDTGQLY. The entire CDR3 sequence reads CASSPTGDTGQLYF.

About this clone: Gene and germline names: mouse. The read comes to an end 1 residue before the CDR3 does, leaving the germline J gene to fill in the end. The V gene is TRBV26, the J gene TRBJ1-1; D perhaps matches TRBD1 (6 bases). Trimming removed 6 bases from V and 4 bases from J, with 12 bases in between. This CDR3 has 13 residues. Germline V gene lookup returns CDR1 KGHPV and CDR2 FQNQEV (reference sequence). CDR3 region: CASRTGTITEVFF. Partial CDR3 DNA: TGTGCCAGCAGAACCGGGACAATCACAGAAGTCTTC. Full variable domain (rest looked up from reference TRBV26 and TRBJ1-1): NSKVIQTPRYLVKGQGQKAKMRCIPEKGHPVVFWYQQNKNNEFKFLINFQNQEVLQQIDMTEKRFSAECPSNSPCSLEIQSSEAGDSALYLCASRTGTITEVFFGKGTRLTVV.

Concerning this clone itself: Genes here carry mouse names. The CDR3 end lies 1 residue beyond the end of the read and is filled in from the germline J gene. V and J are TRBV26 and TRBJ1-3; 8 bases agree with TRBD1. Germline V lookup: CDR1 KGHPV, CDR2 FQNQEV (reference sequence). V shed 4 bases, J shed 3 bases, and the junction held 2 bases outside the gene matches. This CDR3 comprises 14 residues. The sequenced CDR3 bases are TGTGCCAGCAGTCCGACAGGGGATGGAAATACGCTCTAT. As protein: CASSPTGDGNTLY. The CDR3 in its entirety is CASSPTGDGNTLYF. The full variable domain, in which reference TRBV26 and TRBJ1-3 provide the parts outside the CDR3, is NSKVIQTPRYLVKGQGQKAKMRCIPEKGHPVVFWYQQNKNNEFKFLINFQNQEVLQQIDMTEKRFSAECPSNSPCSLEIQSSEAGDSALYLCASSPTGDGNTLYFGEGSRLIVV.

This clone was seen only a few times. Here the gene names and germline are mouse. CDR3 DNA (partial): TGTGCAAGCAGCTTAGGAGGGCTGGGTCAAAACACCTTGTAC. Protein: CASSLGGLGQNTLY. The whole CDR3 is CASSLGGLGQNTLYF. The rearrangement links TRBV16 to TRBJ2-4; D ambiguous. The read terminates 1 residue ahead of where the CDR3 ends, so the germline J gene completes it. Trimming pared 1 base from V and 1 base from J, leaving 9 bases between. Germline CDR1 and CDR2: SGHSA and FRNQAP. This CDR3 spans 15 amino acids.

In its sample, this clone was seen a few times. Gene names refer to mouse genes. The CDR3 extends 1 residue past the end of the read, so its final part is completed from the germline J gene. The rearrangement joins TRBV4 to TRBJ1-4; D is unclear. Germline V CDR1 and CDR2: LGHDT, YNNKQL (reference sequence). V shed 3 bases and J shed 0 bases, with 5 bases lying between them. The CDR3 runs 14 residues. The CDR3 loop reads CASSYTISNERLFF. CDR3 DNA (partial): TGTGCCAGCAGCTATACTATTTCCAACGAAAGATTATTT.

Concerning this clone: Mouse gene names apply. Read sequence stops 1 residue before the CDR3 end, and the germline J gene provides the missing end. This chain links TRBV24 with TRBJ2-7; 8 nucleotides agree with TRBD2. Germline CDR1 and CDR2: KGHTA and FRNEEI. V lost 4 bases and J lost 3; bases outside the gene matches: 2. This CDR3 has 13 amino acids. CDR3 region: CASSRLGYYEQYF. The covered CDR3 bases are TGTGCCAGCAGTCGACTGGGGTACTATGAACAGTAC.

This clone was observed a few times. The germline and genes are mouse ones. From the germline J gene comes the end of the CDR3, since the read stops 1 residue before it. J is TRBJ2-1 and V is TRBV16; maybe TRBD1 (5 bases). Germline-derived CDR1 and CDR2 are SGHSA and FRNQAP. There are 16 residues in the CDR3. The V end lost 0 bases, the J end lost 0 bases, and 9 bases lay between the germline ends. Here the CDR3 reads CASSLDSDNNYAEQFF. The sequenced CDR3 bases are TGTGCAAGCAGCTTAGATTCGGACAATAACTATGCTGAGCAGTTC.

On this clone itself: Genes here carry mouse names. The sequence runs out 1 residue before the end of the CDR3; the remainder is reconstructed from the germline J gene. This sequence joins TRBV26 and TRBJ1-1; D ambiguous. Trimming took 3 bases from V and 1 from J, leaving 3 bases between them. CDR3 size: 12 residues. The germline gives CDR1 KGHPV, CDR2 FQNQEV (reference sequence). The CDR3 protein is CASSLRNTEVFF. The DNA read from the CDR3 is TGTGCCAGCAGTCTAAGGAACACAGAAGTCTTC.

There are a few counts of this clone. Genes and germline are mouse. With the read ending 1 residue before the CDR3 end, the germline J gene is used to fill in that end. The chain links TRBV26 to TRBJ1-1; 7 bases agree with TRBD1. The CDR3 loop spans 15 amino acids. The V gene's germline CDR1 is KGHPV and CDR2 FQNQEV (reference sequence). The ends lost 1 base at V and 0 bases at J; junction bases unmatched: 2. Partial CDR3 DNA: TGTGCCAGCAGTCTGTTTCAGGGGGCAAACACAGAAGTCTTC. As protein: CASSLFQGANTEVF. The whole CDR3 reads CASSLFQGANTEVFF.

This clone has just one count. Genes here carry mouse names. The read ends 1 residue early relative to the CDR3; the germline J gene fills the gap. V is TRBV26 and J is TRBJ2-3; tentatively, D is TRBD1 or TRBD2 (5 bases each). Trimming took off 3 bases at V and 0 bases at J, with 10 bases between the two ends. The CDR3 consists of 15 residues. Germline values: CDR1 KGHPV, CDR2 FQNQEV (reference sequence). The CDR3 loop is CASSLGAASAETLYF. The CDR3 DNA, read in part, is TGTGCCAGCAGTCTAGGGGCAGCTAGTGCAGAAACGCTGTAT.

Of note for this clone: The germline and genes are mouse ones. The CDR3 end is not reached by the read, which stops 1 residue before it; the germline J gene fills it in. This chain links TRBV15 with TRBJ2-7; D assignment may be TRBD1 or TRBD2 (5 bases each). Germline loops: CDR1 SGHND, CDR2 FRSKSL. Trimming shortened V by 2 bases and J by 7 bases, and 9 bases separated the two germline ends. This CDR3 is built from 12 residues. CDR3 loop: CASSLKGREQYF. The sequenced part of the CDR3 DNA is TGTGCCAGCAGTTTAAAGGGGCGAGAACAGTAC.